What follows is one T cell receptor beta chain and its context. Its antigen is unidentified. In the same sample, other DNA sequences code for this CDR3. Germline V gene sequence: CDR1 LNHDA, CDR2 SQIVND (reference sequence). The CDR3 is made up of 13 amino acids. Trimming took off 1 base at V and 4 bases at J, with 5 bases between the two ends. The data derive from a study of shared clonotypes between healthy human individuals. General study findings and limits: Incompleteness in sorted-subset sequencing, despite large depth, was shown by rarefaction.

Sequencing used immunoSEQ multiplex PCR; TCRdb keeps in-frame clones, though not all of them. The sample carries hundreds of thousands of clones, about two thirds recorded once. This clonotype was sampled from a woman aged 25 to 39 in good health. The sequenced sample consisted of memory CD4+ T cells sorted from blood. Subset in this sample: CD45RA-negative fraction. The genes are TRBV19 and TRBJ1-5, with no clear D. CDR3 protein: CASSIAVNQPQHF. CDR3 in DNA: TGTGCCAGTAGTATAGCCGTTAATCAGCCCCAGCATTTT.